One sample yielded the 17 T cell receptor beta chains listed below, sequenced in a study of blood T cell repertoires in COVID-19. The table came from immunoSEQ multiplex PCR; TCRdb's copy has only in-frame clones and leaves some out. The top ten hold around 3.3% of the sample, which has some 200,000 clones, roughly 86% seen once. Sequenced sample: peripheral blood. The receptor source for this set is a man between 65 and 79 years old with acute or convalescent COVID-19.

The chain is built from TRBV2 and TRBJ1-5; D possibly corresponds to TRBD1 (5 bases). This CDR3 is built from 14 residues. CDR1 and CDR2 from the germline V gene are SNHLY and FYNNEI. Trimming removed 1 base at V and 7 bases at J, with 11 bases between. The CDR3 here is CASSEVLGQQPQHF. The CDR3 coding sequence is TGTGCCAGCAGTGAAGTTTTGGGGCAACAGCCCCAGCATTTT.

This clone was counted a single time. The chain recombines TRBV5-1 with TRBJ1-2, with 8 bases matching TRBD1. Germline trimming cut 0 bases from V and 5 bases from J; bases unmatched to any gene: 6. Germline V lookup: CDR1 SGHRS, CDR2 YFSETQ. This CDR3 has 15 residues. CDR3 amino acids: CASSLEQGAHYGYTF. The CDR3 DNA follows: TGCGCCAGCAGCTTGGAGCAGGGGGCCCATTATGGCTACACCTTC.

This clone has a handful of counts. The genes are TRBV19 and TRBJ1-5; D might be TRBD1 (5 bases). This CDR3 comprises 14 residues. Trimming cost V 3 bases and J 5 bases, with 11 bases left between them. The germline V gene has CDR1 LNHDA and CDR2 SQIVND (reference sequence). As DNA, the CDR3 is TGTGCCAGTAGTATCACAGACAGTCATCAGCCCCAGCATTTT. Amino acid sequence: CASSITDSHQPQHF.

The V gene is TRBV28, the J gene TRBJ1-4; tentatively, D is TRBD1 (6 bases). Between the trimmed V and J ends, which lost 5 bases and 7 bases, there was a span of 17 bases. Per germline, CDR1 MDHEN and CDR2 SYDVKM. This CDR3 region has 15 residues. This chain's CDR3 is CASSPPDRGSEKLFF. CDR3 bases: TGTGCCAGCAGTCCCCCGGACAGAGGGAGTGAAAAACTGTTTTTT.

V is TRBV3-1 (or the pseudogene TRBV3-2) and J is TRBJ2-7; 7 bases match TRBD2. V shed 4 bases, J shed 0 bases, and the junction held 9 bases outside the gene matches. The germline V gene encodes CDR1 LGHDT and CDR2 YNNKEL (reference sequence). This CDR3 has 16 residues. The CDR3: CASSPWISGSSYEQYF. The DNA for the CDR3 is TGTGCCAGCAGCCCCTGGATTAGCGGGTCCTCCTACGAGCAGTACTTC.

The chain carries TRBV18 and TRBJ1-4; possible D gene TRBD1, 5 bases. The V and J ends lost 5 bases and 6 bases respectively, with 19 bases between them. This CDR3 contains 16 residues. Per germline, CDR1 KGHSH and CDR2 LQKENI. The CDR3 reads CASSTTTGSGDEKLFF. The CDR3 coding sequence is TGTGCCAGCTCAACAACCACAGGAAGCGGGGATGAAAAACTGTTTTTT. Full variable domain (rest looked up from reference TRBV18 and TRBJ1-4): NAGVMQNPRHLVRRRGQEARLRCSPMKGHSHVYWYRQLPEEGLKFMVYLQKENIIDESGMPKERFSAEFPKEGPSILRIQQVVRGDSAAYFCASSTTTGSGDEKLFFGSGTQLSVL.

This chain links TRBV28 with TRBJ2-7; TRBD1 matches at 9 bases. The CDR3 runs to 13 residues. The germline CDR1 and CDR2 sequences are MDHEN and SYDVKM. Trimming at V came to 6 bases and at J to 6 bases, leaving 6 bases not matched to a gene. The CDR3 is CASRPGQGSEQYF. The CDR3 DNA reads as TGTGCCAGCAGACCGGGACAGGGCAGCGAGCAGTACTTC.

This clone was seen a handful of times. This chain joins TRBV25-1 and TRBJ1-6, with 9 bases identical to TRBD1. The CDR3 sequence is 14 residues long. Germline lookup yields CDR1 MGHDK and CDR2 SYGVNS. Germline trimming cut 6 bases from V and 10 bases from J; bases unmatched to any gene: 7. CDR3 amino acids: CASRWTGEGSPLHF. CDR3 in DNA: TGTGCCAGCAGGTGGACAGGGGAGGGGTCACCCCTCCACTTT. Full variable domain (remainder filled in from reference TRBV25-1 and TRBJ1-6): EADIYQTPRYLVIGTGKKITLECSQTMGHDKMYWYQQDPGMELHLIHYSYGVNSTEKGDLSSESTVSRIRTEHFPLTLESARPSHTSQYLCASRWTGEGSPLHFGNGTRLTVT.

V usage is TRBV18 and J usage is TRBJ1-4; a possible D gene is TRBD1 (5 bases). Trimming removed 2 bases from V and 6 bases from J, with 16 bases in between. CDR1 KGHSH and CDR2 LQKENI come from the germline V gene. This CDR3 has 16 amino acids. CDR3 residues: CASSPRSQGGDEKLFF. DNA for the CDR3: TGTGCCAGCTCACCAAGGTCCCAGGGCGGGGATGAAAAACTGTTTTTT.

The chain uses TRBV19 and TRBJ2-5; TRBD1 agrees at 8 bases. CDR3 size: 15 residues. Germline lookup yields CDR1 LNHDA and CDR2 SQIVND (reference sequence). Trimming took 4 bases from V and 4 from J; bases not matched to a gene: 8. CDR3 DNA sequence: TGTGCCAGTAGTACGGAGACAGGGGCCGGAGAGACCCAGTACTTC. Protein: CASSTETGAGETQYF.

The gene calls are TRBV28 and TRBJ2-7; D perhaps matches TRBD2 (7 bases). Trimming removed 5 bases at V and 1 base at J, with 15 bases between. This CDR3 contains 15 residues. Germline values: CDR1 MDHEN, CDR2 SYDVKM. The CDR3 protein is CASSPPGGGSYEQYF. The CDR3 coding sequence is TGTGCCAGCAGTCCCCCGGGGGGCGGATCCTACGAGCAGTACTTC.

The CDR3, as DNA: TGTGCCAGCAGCCCTCCGGGACAGCAAGAGACCCAGTACTTC. It is translated as CASSPPGQQETQYF. V usage is TRBV4-2 and J usage is TRBJ2-5, with 7 positions matching TRBD1. Germline assignment: CDR1 LGHNA and CDR2 YNFKEQ. After removal of 4 bases from V and 2 bases from J, the junction contained 4 bases not matched to a gene. This CDR3 spans 14 amino acids.

J is TRBJ1-5 and V is TRBV7-8, with unresolved D. The CDR3 is made up of 14 amino acids. V dropped 1 base and J dropped 3 bases, with 7 bases sitting between them. The germline gives CDR1 SGHVS, CDR2 FQNEAQ. This chain's CDR3 is CASSLGQINQPQHF. CDR3 DNA sequence: TGTGCCAGCAGCTTAGGGCAGATCAATCAGCCCCAGCATTTT.

The genes are TRBV5-1 and TRBJ2-2; maybe TRBD2 (5 bases). Trimming removed 0 bases at V and 7 bases at J, with 13 bases between. This CDR3 has 15 amino acids. The germline V gene encodes CDR1 SGHRS and CDR2 YFSETQ. The CDR3 DNA reads as TGCGCCAGCAGCTTGGCCTACGGAGCGGACGGGGAGCTGTTTTTT. It translates to CASSLAYGADGELFF.

Comment on this clone: The same CDR3 also results from other DNA sequences found in this sample. The CDR3 sequence: CASSSGSSYEQYF. The CDR3 nucleotides read TGCGCCAGCAGCAGCGGGAGCTCCTACGAGCAGTACTTC. The V call is TRBV5-1, the J call TRBJ2-7, with TRBD2 identical over 8 bases. V shed 4 bases, J shed 0 bases, and the junction held 0 bases outside the gene matches. This CDR3 spans 13 amino acids. In germline, CDR1 is SGHRS, CDR2 YFSETQ.

This chain connects TRBV19 to TRBJ1-2; maybe TRBD1 (6 bases). Looked up from germline, CDR1 is LNHDA and CDR2 is SQIVND (reference sequence). This CDR3 region has 14 residues. The V gene lost 4 bases and the J gene lost 2 bases, with 11 bases spanning the gap. The DNA of the CDR3 is TGTGCCAGTAGTAGAAGGACAGCAAACTATGGCTACACCTTC. Amino acid sequence: CASSRRTANYGYTF.

The gene calls are TRBV14 and TRBJ1-1, with 10 bases fitting TRBD1. The V and J ends lost 4 bases and 2 bases, in that order; junction bases with no gene match: 7. CDR3 length: 16 residues. Germline V CDR1 and CDR2: SGHDN, FVKESK. As DNA, the CDR3 is TGTGCCAGCAGCCCCTCCGAGACAGGGGGCAACACTGAAGCTTTCTTT. Translated: CASSPSETGGNTEAFF. The full variable domain, its missing parts supplied by reference TRBV14 and TRBJ1-1, is EAGVTQFPSHSVIEKGQTVTLRCDPISGHDNLYWYRRVMGKEIKFLLHFVKESKQDESGMPNNRFLAERTGGTYSTLKVQPAELEDSGVYFCASSPSETGGNTEAFFGQGTRLTVV.